The clone carrying this T cell receptor beta chain occurred once. This sample is part of a study of blood T cell repertoires in COVID-19. Turning to the study itself: The samples span acute and convalescent COVID-19 from the United States, Italy and Spain. Sample material is recorded as cDNA or gDNA derived from T cells, B-cell-depleted T cells, or PBMCs.

The CDR3 loop spans 19 amino acids. V trimming: 6 bases; J trimming: 7 bases; junction bases outside the gene matches: 18. The germline gives CDR1 LGHNT, CDR2 FRNRAP. Per the study methods: From reference gene primer amplification, estimates of nucleated cell counts were derived. Clones were sequenced by immunoSEQ multiplex PCR, and TCRdb holds only the in-frame ones, with some missing. The DNA gave D and trimming, while V, J and clone size come from that table. The table has around 70,000 clones, about 80% seen once. The sequence derives from a man in his 70s who had recovered from COVID-19. This sequence joins TRBV12-5 and TRBJ1-6, with TRBD1 identical over 10 bases. The sample was peripheral blood. The CDR3 reads CASGFPPQGQGNTNSPLHF. DNA of the CDR3: TGTGCTAGTGGCTTTCCCCCACAGGGACAGGGGAATACGAATTCACCCCTCCACTTT.